This T cell receptor (beta chain) was sequenced for a study of immune evolution from preneoplasia to lung adenocarcinoma. Regarding the study as a whole: Top clone frequencies peaked in normal lung, apparently declining through invasive adenocarcinoma.

In the case of this clone: Its cognate antigen is unknown.

The method was immunoSEQ multiplex PCR; TCRdb's version includes in-frame clones alone and lacks a portion of them. This sample yields several thousand clones, of which about four fifths are seen a single time; around 5.9% belongs to the top ten. This receptor was taken from a person in their 70s with lung adenocarcinoma. The sample was FFPE adjacent normal lung tissue.

The CDR3 coding sequence is TGCAGCGTCGGGACGGAACGAAACTGGGAGCAGTACTTC. This encodes CSVGTERNWEQYF. This chain joins TRBV29-1 and TRBJ2-7; TRBD1 or TRBD2 may be the D gene (5 bases each). Germline-derived CDR1 and CDR2 are SQVTM and ANQGSEA. Trimming cost V 6 bases and J 7 bases, with 19 bases left between them. The CDR3 covers 13 residues.